The T cell receptor beta chain under discussion was sequenced for a study of cytomegalovirus exposure and HLA in healthy donors. For this clone: Its antigen is still unknown.

General study findings and limits: Whilst most TCR sequences proved rare, a subset of public TCRs occurred across many donors. The likely origin of a cluster of highly shared sequence variants was a sequencing artifact.

Primers included in the PCR were 60 Vbeta and 13 Jbeta primers. Only in-frame clones appear in the TCRdb table, and some are missing; sequencing was by immunoSEQ multiplex PCR. This sample has roughly 92,000 clones, with 6% to 9% found just once. The sequence was obtained from a middle-aged man in good health and CMV-seronegative. The sequenced material came from PBMCs.

CDR3 DNA sequence: TGCAGCGTGACCCGACAGGGCTCCTCCTACGAGCAGTACTTC. Protein: CSVTRQGSSYEQYF. The J gene is TRBJ2-7, the V gene TRBV29-1, with 7 bases identical to TRBD1. Germline V gene data show CDR1 as SQVTM and CDR2 as ANQGSEA. Trimming cost V 6 bases and J 0 bases; bases outside gene matches: 8. The CDR3 sequence is 14 residues long.